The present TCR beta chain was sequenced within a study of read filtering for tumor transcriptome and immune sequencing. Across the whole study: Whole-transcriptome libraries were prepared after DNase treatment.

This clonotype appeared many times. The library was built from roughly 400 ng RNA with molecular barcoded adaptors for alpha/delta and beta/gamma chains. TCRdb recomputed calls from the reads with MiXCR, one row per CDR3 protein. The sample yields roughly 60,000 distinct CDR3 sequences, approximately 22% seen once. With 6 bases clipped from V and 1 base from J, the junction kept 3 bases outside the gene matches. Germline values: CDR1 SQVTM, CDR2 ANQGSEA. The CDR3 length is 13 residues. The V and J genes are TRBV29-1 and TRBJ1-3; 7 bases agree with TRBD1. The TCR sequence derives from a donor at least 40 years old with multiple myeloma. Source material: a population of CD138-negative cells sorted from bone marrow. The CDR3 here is CSVQGGSGNTIYF. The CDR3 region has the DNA TGCAGCGTCCAGGGGGGTTCTGGAAACACCATATATTTT.